Each of the 7 T cell receptor beta chains below was sequenced from the same sample in a study of T cell clonality in common variable immunodeficiency. Overall study results and limits: In common variable immunodeficiency, TCR beta chains reportedly carried fewer deletions and N-nucleotide insertions.

Antigen specificity for these receptors is unknown. Here immunoSEQ multiplex PCR was the method, and the copy in TCRdb shows in-frame clones only, minus some. Found here are about 17,000 clones, no singletons; the ten largest cover about 14%. The sequenced sample consisted of peripheral blood mononuclear cells. Receptors were obtained from a human donor with common variable immunodeficiency.

Concerning this clone itself: The CDR3 end lies 3 residues beyond the end of the read and is filled in from the germline J gene. The chain uses TRBV18 and TRBJ2-7, with a weak D call TRBD1 (5 bases). V gave up 3 bases and J gave up 2 bases, with 11 bases separating them. CDR3 length: 14 residues. CDR1 is KGHSH, CDR2 LQKENI, per germline. Incomplete CDR3 DNA: TGTGCCAGCTCACCTAGGCAGGGCCCCTACGAG. Protein sequence: CASSPRQGPYE. The complete CDR3 protein is CASSPRQGPYEQYF.

This clone has only a few counts. The CDR3 goes on 3 residues after the read ends, and that part is filled in from the germline J gene. The chain has TRBV19 and TRBJ2-2; possible D gene TRBD2, 6 bases. CDR1 LNHDA and CDR2 SQIVND come from the germline V gene (reference sequence). V was clipped by 1 base and J by 5 bases, with 8 bases between them. CDR3 size: 14 residues. The sequenced part of the CDR3 DNA is TGTGCCAGTAGTATAGGCGGGGCTACCGGGGAG. Protein: CASSIGGATGE. From start to end, the CDR3 is CASSIGGATGELFF.

There are many counts of this clone. Read sequence stops 3 residues before the CDR3 end, and the germline J gene provides the missing end. The V call is TRBV7-9, the J call TRBJ1-2; D call uncertain. V was shortened by 5 bases and J by 3 bases, with 10 bases between the two germline ends. This CDR3 is built from 13 residues. Germline V lookup: CDR1 SEHNR, CDR2 FQNEAQ (reference sequence). CDR3 bases read: TGTGCCAGCAGCCTCGTCCAGGACTATGGC. This translates into CASSLVQDYG. Given in full, the CDR3 is CASSLVQDYGYTF.

This clone was observed many times. The CDR3 end falls 3 residues outside the read, so it is completed with the germline J gene. The chain couples TRBV18 to TRBJ2-1, with 11 positions matching TRBD2. Germline assignment: CDR1 KGHSH and CDR2 LQKENI. The V segment lost 3 bases and the J segment 9 bases; nucleotides outside the gene matches: 10. The CDR3 consists of 16 residues. The sequenced part of the CDR3 DNA is TGTGCCAGCTCACCGGGTGTTAGCGGGAGGGCCACTGAG. This gives the protein CASSPGVSGRATE. The complete CDR3 protein is CASSPGVSGRATEQFF.

In its sample, this clone was seen many times. The CDR3 extends 3 residues past the end of the read, so its final part is completed from the germline J gene. V usage is TRBV7-8 and J usage is TRBJ1-2; a weak D match, TRBD1 (6 bases). CDR1 is SGHVS and CDR2 is FQNEAQ in the germline V gene. The CDR3 totals 15 residues. Trimming shortened V by 0 bases and J by 4 bases, and 12 bases separated the two germline ends. The CDR3 is CASSLAAGDAYGYTF. Partial CDR3 DNA: TGTGCCAGCAGCTTAGCGGCAGGGGACGCCTATGGC.

This clone came up many times. The read falls 3 residues short of the CDR3 end, and the missing part is taken from the germline J gene. V gene TRBV2 combines with J gene TRBJ2-7; 7 nucleotides agree with TRBD1. CDR3 length: 14 residues. V lost 6 bases, J lost 5 bases, and 10 bases stayed unmatched. Per the germline V gene, CDR1 is SNHLY and CDR2 is FYNNEI. The CDR3 here is CASRTKTGRDEQYF. The part of the CDR3 DNA that was read is TGTGCCAGCAGGACTAAGACAGGGCGGGACGAG.

This clone was detected many times. The read terminates 3 residues before the CDR3 end, so the remaining end is supplied by the germline J gene. V gene TRBV7-6 combines with J gene TRBJ2-1; 9 nucleotides align to TRBD2. V lost 5 bases to trimming and J lost 1 base; unmatched junction nucleotides: 9. This CDR3 is 17 amino acids long. Germline values: CDR1 SGHVS, CDR2 FNYEAQ. Partial CDR3 DNA: TGTGCCAGCAGCCCACGGACTAGCGCGTATTCCTACAATGAG. Translated, it gives CASSPRTSAYSYNE. The full CDR3 is CASSPRTSAYSYNEQFF. The full variable domain, completed using reference TRBV7-6 and TRBJ2-1, is GAGVSQSPRYKVTKRGQDVALRCDPISGHVSLYWYRQALGQGPEFLTYFNYEAQQDKSGLPNDRFSAERPEGSISTLTIQRTEQRDSAMYRCASSPRTSAYSYNEQFFGPGTRLTVL.